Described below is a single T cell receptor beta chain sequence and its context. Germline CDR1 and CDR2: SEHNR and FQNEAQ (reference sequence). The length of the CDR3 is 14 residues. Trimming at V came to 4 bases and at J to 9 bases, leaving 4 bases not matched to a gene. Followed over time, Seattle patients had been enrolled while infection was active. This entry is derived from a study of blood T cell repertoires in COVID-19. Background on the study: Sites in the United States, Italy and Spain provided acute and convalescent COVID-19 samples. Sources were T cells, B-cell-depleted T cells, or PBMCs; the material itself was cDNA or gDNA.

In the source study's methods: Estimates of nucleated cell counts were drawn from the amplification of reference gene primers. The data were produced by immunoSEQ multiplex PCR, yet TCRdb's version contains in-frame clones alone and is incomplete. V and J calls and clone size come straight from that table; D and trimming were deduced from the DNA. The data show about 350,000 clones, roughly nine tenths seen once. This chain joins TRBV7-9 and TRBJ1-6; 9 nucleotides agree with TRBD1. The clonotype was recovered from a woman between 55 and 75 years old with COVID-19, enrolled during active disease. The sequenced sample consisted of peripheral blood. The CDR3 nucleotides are TGTGCCAGCAGCTGGACAGGGGAAAGTTCACCCCTCCACTTT. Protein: CASSWTGESSPLHF.